Presented here are 22 T cell receptor beta chains from one specimen sequenced in a study of T cell clonality in common variable immunodeficiency (dated by TCRdb to the mid-2010s). The library was made by the immunoSEQ multiplex PCR assay. TCRdb provides this immuneACCESS table in a form limited to in-frame rearrangements. Some clones are lacking; in checked studies, under half of them reflect an unresolved V gene, and why the rest are absent is not known. This sample holds about 60,000 clones in total, without any singletons. Under 2% of the sample is in the top ten clones. Sequences were obtained from peripheral blood mononuclear cells. All receptors come from a person aged 18 to 70 in good health.

This clone has ten or more counts. The part of the CDR3 DNA that was read is TGTGCCAGCAGTGCGACAGGGTTCCCTGAA. Amino acid sequence: CASSATGFPE. The CDR3, in full, reads CASSATGFPEAFF. This chain links TRBV6-1 with TRBJ1-1, with TRBD1 identical over 7 bases. The CDR3 end lies 3 residues beyond the end of the read and is filled in from the germline J gene. Trimming removed 4 bases from V and 6 bases from J; junction bases left unmatched: 5. Looked up from germline, CDR1 is MNHNS and CDR2 is SASEGT. The CDR3 length is 13 residues.

This clone has ten or more counts. The CDR3 extends 3 residues past the end of the read, so its final part is completed from the germline J gene. The rearrangement links TRBV2 to TRBJ2-2, with a possible D match to TRBD1 (5 bases). The CDR3 is 15 amino acids. The ends were cut back, 5 bases at V and 2 bases at J, with 12 bases in the middle. The germline gives CDR1 SNHLY, CDR2 FYNNEI. The sequenced CDR3 bases are TGTGCCAGCAGTAGAGGACAAATTAACACCGGGGAG. Amino acid sequence: CASSRGQINTGE. From start to end, the CDR3 is CASSRGQINTGELFF.

This clone was counted many times. Incomplete CDR3 DNA: TGTGCCAGCAGCTTAGCAACACAGGGCTATGGC. Translation: CASSLATQGYG. The complete CDR3 protein is CASSLATQGYGYTF. V and J are TRBV7-2 and TRBJ1-2; TRBD1 is a possible D gene (6 bases). Coverage ceases 3 residues before the CDR3 finishes, and the germline J gene fills in the end. The CDR3 has 14 amino acids. Germline CDR1 SGHTA, CDR2 FQGNSA. V gave up 0 bases and J gave up 4 bases, with 9 bases separating them.

This clone showed up just a few times. The read ends 3 residues early relative to the CDR3; the germline J gene fills the gap. V usage is TRBV7-8 and J usage is TRBJ1-5, with TRBD1 as a possible D gene (6 bases). CDR3 length: 15 residues. The germline V gene has CDR1 SGHVS and CDR2 FQNEAQ. Deletions cut 4 bases from V and 5 bases from J, with 15 bases between. CDR3 residues: CASSSGRGAYQPQHF. The part of the CDR3 DNA that was read is TGTGCCAGCAGCTCCGGGCGGGGGGCCTATCAGCCC.

This clone was counted many times. The observed sequence ends 3 residues before the CDR3 terminus, with the missing tail filled in from the germline J gene. The chain combines TRBV11-2 with TRBJ2-1, with TRBD1 as a possible D gene (5 bases). V was shortened by 5 bases and J by 4 bases, with 6 bases between the two germline ends. The germline CDR1 and CDR2 sequences are SGHAT and FQNNGV. CDR3 length equals 12 residues. The covered CDR3 bases are TGTGCCAGCAGCGCAGGGTACAATGAG. This translates into CASSAGYNE. The full CDR3 protein is CASSAGYNEQFF.

This clone was counted at least ten times. Read coverage stops 3 residues before the CDR3 terminus; the germline J gene supplies the remainder. This chain joins TRBV19 and TRBJ2-2; D unclear. V gave up 2 bases and J gave up 0 bases, with 7 bases separating them. The germline V gene encodes CDR1 LNHDA and CDR2 SQIVND (reference sequence). CDR3 length equals 15 residues. The CDR3 DNA, read in part, is TGTGCCAGTAGTATACAGGTCGCGAACACCGGGGAG. This encodes CASSIQVANTGE. The whole CDR3 protein is CASSIQVANTGELFF.

This clone appeared many times. The sequence runs out 3 residues before the end of the CDR3; the remainder is reconstructed from the germline J gene. J is TRBJ1-5 and V is TRBV18, with D maybe TRBD1 (6 bases). The CDR3 is 13 residues long. V lost 8 bases and J 4 bases, leaving 12 bases between the germline ends. CDR1 and CDR2 (germline): KGHSH, LQKENI. The CDR3 here is CASRQDQNQPQHF. CDR3 DNA (partial): TGTGCCAGCCGACAGGATCAGAATCAGCCC.

This clone was counted many times. The read finishes 3 residues shy of the CDR3 end, and the germline J gene is used to complete it. The chain recombines TRBV6-1 with TRBJ2-4; 9 nucleotides line up with TRBD2. The length of the CDR3 is 15 residues. The J segment lost 6 bases and the V segment lost 3 bases, leaving 6 bases of the junction unmatched. Germline V CDR1 and CDR2: MNHNS, SASEGT. The chain's CDR3 is CASSEWTSVGNIQYF. The CDR3 bases that were read are TGTGCCAGCAGTGAGTGGACTAGCGTTGGAAACATT.

This clone appeared a few times. From the germline J gene comes the end of the CDR3, since the read stops 3 residues before it. The chain couples TRBV7-9 to TRBJ1-1; 7 nucleotides agree with TRBD1. Germline CDR1 is SEHNR and CDR2 is FQNEAQ (reference sequence). CDR3 size: 15 residues. CDR3 DNA, as far as it was read: TGTGCCAGCAGACCTCAGACAGGGCCTCAAGAGACC. This translates into CASRPQTGPQET. The full-length CDR3 reads as CASRPQTGPQETAFF.

With respect to this clone: The read ends 3 residues early relative to the CDR3; the germline J gene fills the gap. V and J are TRBV7-9 and TRBJ2-2; 8 nucleotides agree with TRBD2. This CDR3 comprises 15 residues. The germline V gene encodes CDR1 SEHNR and CDR2 FQNEAQ (reference sequence). Losses at the gene ends were 5 bases for V and 4 bases for J; bases not matched to a gene: 6. The CDR3 here is CASSPSGSRTGELFF. The sequenced part of the CDR3 DNA is TGTGCCAGCAGCCCGAGCGGGAGCCGCACCGGGGAG. The whole variable domain, filled in from reference TRBV7-9 and TRBJ2-2, reads DTGVSQNPRHKITKRGQNVTFRCDPISEHNRLYWYRQTLGQGPEFLTYFQNEAQLEKSRLLSDRFSAERPKGSFSTLEIQRTEQGDSAMYLCASSPSGSRTGELFFGEGSRLTVL.

This clone was picked up many times. The read gets to within 3 residues of the CDR3 end, and the germline J gene fills in the rest. The V gene is TRBV12-3 or TRBV12-4, the J gene TRBJ2-3; D uncertain. The CDR3 is made up of 16 amino acids. V dropped 3 bases and J dropped 1 base, with 14 bases sitting between them. The part of the CDR3 DNA that was read is TGTGCCAGCAGTTTTATCGTAGAGTCTGGCACAGATACG. It translates to CASSFIVESGTDT. The CDR3 in its entirety is CASSFIVESGTDTQYF.

This clone was detected many times. The read gets to within 3 residues of the CDR3 end, and the germline J gene fills in the rest. The genes are TRBV29-1 and TRBJ1-1; D gene uncertain. Trimming shortened V by 0 bases and J by 7 bases, and 18 bases separated the two germline ends. This CDR3 is 15 amino acids long. Germline V gene data show CDR1 as SQVTM and CDR2 as ANQGSEA. The covered CDR3 bases are TGCAGCGTTGAAGAATGGACTTCGCTTACCGGTGAA. Amino acid sequence: CSVEEWTSLTGE. The CDR3, in full, reads CSVEEWTSLTGEAFF.

This clone was seen ten or more times. The read halts 3 residues ahead of the CDR3 end, with the missing end drawn from the germline J gene. This chain connects TRBV5-5 to TRBJ2-7; TRBD1 aligns across 7 bases. Germline V CDR1 and CDR2: SGHKS, YYEKEE (reference sequence). The CDR3 totals 14 residues. V was pared by 1 base and J by 3 bases, with 4 bases of the junction left unmatched. The CDR3 here is CASSLLDRVYEQYF. The part of the CDR3 DNA that was read is TGTGCCAGCAGCTTGCTTGACAGGGTCTACGAG.

This clone was seen at least ten times. The read finishes 3 residues shy of the CDR3 end, and the germline J gene is used to complete it. The J gene is TRBJ2-3, the V gene TRBV20-1; perhaps TRBD2 as D (6 bases). The germline V gene encodes CDR1 DFQATT and CDR2 SNEGSKA (reference sequence). V lost 1 base and J lost 4, with 12 bases in between. This CDR3 comprises 14 residues. The sequenced part of the CDR3 DNA is TGCAGTGCTAGAGTGGGACTTTATCCAGATACG. It encodes CSARVGLYPDT. The full-length CDR3 reads as CSARVGLYPDTQYF.

This clone has just a few counts. The read terminates 3 residues ahead of where the CDR3 ends, so the germline J gene completes it. The rearrangement uses TRBV11-3 and TRBJ2-7; 7 bases are a match to TRBD1. In germline, CDR1 is SGHNT, CDR2 YENEEA. V trimming: 2 bases; J trimming: 4 bases; junction bases outside the gene matches: 8. The CDR3 runs 15 residues. The covered CDR3 bases are TGTGCCAGCAGCTTAAGGGGCAGGGGGTCTTACGAG. Protein sequence: CASSLRGRGSYE. The CDR3 in its entirety is CASSLRGRGSYEQYF.

This clone was recorded at least ten times. The CDR3 goes on 3 residues after the read ends, and that part is filled in from the germline J gene. V gene TRBV12-3 or TRBV12-4 combines with J gene TRBJ2-1, with 8 positions matching TRBD2. After removal of 2 bases from V and 3 bases from J, the junction contained 6 bases not matched to a gene. The CDR3 contains 16 residues. Incomplete CDR3 DNA: TGTGCCAGCAGTTTATCAGCGGGAGCGGTCTACAATGAG. This translates into CASSLSAGAVYNE. The whole CDR3 region reads CASSLSAGAVYNEQFF.

This clone was observed many times. With the read ending 3 residues before the CDR3 end, the germline J gene is used to fill in that end. This chain connects TRBV28 to TRBJ2-7; 9 bases are a match to TRBD1. CDR1 and CDR2 (germline): MDHEN, SYDVKM. V dropped 6 bases and J dropped 5; count of bases not matched to a gene: 8. This CDR3 comprises 14 residues. The CDR3 here is CASSSGTGQNEQYF. The DNA read from the CDR3 is TGTGCCAGCAGCTCCGGGACAGGGCAGAACGAG.

In its sample, this clone was seen many times. The read ends 3 residues early relative to the CDR3; the germline J gene fills the gap. The rearrangement uses TRBV4-2 and TRBJ2-3; TRBD2 aligns across 7 bases. The CDR3 totals 19 residues. CDR1 is LGHNA and CDR2 is YNFKEQ in the germline V gene. The V and J ends lost 1 base and 2 bases, in that order; junction bases with no gene match: 15. Partial CDR3 DNA: TGTGCCAGCAGCCAAGCGCCGGGTTCGGCTAGCGGATTCACAGATACG. Translating it yields CASSQAPGSASGFTDT. The whole CDR3 protein is CASSQAPGSASGFTDTQYF.

This clone was counted many times. Possible read error: a much larger clone is one base away. The sequence runs out 3 residues before the end of the CDR3; the remainder is reconstructed from the germline J gene. Other DNA sequences of this sample code for an identical CDR3. The chain links TRBV7-9 to TRBJ2-6, with D possibly matching TRBD2 (6 bases). Germline V gene sequence: CDR1 SEHNR, CDR2 FQNEAQ (reference sequence). Trimming removed 1 base at V and 2 bases at J, with 6 bases between. The CDR3 loop spans 15 amino acids. CDR3 bases read: TGTGCCAGCAGCTTAGGGGGGGCTGGGGCCAACGTC. The encoded protein is CASSLGGAGANV. The full CDR3 protein is CASSLGGAGANVLTF.

This clone was seen many times. The read halts 3 residues ahead of the CDR3 end, with the missing end drawn from the germline J gene. Other nucleotide sequences from this sample produce the same CDR3. This rearrangement joins TRBV20-1 to TRBJ1-5; D is perhaps TRBD1 (6 bases). V was shortened by 3 bases and J by 4 bases, with 10 bases between the two germline ends. The CDR3 has 13 residues. Germline V lookup: CDR1 DFQATT, CDR2 SNEGSKA (reference sequence). CDR3 sequence: CSASQDSNQPQHF. The part of the CDR3 DNA that was read is TGCAGTGCTAGCCAGGACAGTAATCAGCCC.

This clone has ten or more counts. From the germline J gene comes the end of the CDR3, since the read stops 3 residues before it. The genes are TRBV12-3 or TRBV12-4 and TRBJ2-2; 10 bases fit TRBD1. V lost 6 bases to trimming and J lost 4 bases; unmatched junction nucleotides: 8. The CDR3 consists of 16 residues. The CDR3 bases that were read are TGTGCCAGCAGACCGGGACAGGGGTCGGCCACCGGGGAG. It specifies CASRPGQGSATGE. The full CDR3 sequence reads CASRPGQGSATGELFF.

This clone was counted at least ten times. Read coverage stops 3 residues before the CDR3 terminus; the germline J gene supplies the remainder. V is TRBV20-1 and J is TRBJ1-4, with a weak D call TRBD1 (6 bases). V was trimmed by 3 bases and J by 0 bases, leaving 17 bases between them. The CDR3 sequence is 17 residues long. Germline V gene sequence: CDR1 DFQATT, CDR2 SNEGSKA (reference sequence). CDR3 bases read: TGCAGTGCTAGTTTCGGGGGGCCGTATACAACTAATGAAAAA. It is translated as CSASFGGPYTTNEK. Given in full, the CDR3 is CSASFGGPYTTNEKLFF.